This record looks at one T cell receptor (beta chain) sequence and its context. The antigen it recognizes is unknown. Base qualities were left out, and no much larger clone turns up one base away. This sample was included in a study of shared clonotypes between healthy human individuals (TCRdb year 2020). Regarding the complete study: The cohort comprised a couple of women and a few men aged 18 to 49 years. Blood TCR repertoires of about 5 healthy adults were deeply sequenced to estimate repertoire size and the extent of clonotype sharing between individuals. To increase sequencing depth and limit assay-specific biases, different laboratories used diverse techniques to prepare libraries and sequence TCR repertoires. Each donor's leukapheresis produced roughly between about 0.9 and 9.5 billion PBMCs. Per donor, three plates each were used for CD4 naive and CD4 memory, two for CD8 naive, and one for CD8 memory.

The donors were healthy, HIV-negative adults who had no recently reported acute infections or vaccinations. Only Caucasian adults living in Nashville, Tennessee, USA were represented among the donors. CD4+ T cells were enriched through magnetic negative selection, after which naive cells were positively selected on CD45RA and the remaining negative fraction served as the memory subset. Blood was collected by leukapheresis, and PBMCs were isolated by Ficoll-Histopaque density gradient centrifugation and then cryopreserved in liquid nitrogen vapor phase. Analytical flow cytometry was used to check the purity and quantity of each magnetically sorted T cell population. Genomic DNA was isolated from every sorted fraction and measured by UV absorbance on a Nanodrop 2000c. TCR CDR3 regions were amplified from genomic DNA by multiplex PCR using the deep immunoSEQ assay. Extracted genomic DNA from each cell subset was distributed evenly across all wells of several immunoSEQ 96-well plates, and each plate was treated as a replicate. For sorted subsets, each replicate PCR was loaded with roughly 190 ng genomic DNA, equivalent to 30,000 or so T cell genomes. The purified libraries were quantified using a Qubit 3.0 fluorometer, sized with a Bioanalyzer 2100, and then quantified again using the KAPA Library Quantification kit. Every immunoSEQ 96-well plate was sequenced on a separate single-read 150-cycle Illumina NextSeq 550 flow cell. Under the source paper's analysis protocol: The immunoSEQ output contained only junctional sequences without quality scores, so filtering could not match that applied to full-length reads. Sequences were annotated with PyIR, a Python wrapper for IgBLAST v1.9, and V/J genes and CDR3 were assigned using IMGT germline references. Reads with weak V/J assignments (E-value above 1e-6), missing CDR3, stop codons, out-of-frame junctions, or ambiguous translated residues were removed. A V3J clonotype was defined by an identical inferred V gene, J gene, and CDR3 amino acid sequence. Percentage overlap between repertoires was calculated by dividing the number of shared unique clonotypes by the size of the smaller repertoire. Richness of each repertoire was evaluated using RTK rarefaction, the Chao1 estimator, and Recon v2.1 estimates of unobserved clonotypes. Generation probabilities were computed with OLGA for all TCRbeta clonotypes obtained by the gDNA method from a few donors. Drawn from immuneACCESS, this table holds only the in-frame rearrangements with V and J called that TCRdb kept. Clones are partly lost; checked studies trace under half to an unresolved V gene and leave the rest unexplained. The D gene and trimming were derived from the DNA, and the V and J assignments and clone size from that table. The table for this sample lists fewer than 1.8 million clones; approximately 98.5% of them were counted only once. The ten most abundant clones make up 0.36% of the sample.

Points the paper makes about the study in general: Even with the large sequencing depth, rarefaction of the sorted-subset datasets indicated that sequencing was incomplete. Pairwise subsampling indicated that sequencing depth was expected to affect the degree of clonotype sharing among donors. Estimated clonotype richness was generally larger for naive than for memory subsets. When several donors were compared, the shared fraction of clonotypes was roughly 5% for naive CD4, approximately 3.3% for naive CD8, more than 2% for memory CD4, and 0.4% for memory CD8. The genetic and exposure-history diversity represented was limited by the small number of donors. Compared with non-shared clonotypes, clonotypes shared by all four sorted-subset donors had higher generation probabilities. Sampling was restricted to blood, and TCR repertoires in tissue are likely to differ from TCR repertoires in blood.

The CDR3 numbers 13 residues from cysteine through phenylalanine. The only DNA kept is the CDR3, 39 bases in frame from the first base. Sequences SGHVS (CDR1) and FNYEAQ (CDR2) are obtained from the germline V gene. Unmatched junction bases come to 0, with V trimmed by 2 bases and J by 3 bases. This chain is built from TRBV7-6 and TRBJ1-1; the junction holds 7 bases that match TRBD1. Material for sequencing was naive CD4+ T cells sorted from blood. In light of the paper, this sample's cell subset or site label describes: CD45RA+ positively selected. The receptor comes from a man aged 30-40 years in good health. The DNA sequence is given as TGTGCCAGCAGCTTAACAGGGGACACTGAAGCTTTCTTT. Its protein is CASSLTGDTEAFF.